The 10 T cell receptor beta chains reported below all come from one sample, sequenced in a study of T cell responses to AZD1222 COVID-19 vaccine. Clones were sequenced by immunoSEQ multiplex PCR, and TCRdb holds only the in-frame ones, with some missing. The profile shows some 200,000 clones, approximately 90% of them singletons. The source was peripheral blood, collected 28 days after the second AZD1222 dose. These receptors were taken from an adult who received the AZD1222 COVID-19 vaccine.

The chain joins TRBV5-4 to TRBJ2-3; 8 positions agree with TRBD1. The length of the CDR3 is 16 residues. Germline CDR1 and CDR2: SGHNT and YYREEE (reference sequence). The V and J ends lost 4 bases and 4 bases, in that order; junction bases with no gene match: 11. CDR3 protein: CASSARRDRRPDTQYF. The CDR3 region has the DNA TGTGCCAGCAGCGCCCGAAGGGACAGGCGCCCAGATACGCAGTATTTT.

The chain is built from TRBV28 and TRBJ2-7, with D perhaps matching TRBD1 or TRBD2 (5 bases each). This CDR3 comprises 12 residues. CDR1 is MDHEN and CDR2 is SYDVKM in the germline V gene. Trimming removed 4 bases at V and 7 bases at J, with 11 bases between. The CDR3 reads CASSSSGREQYF. The CDR3 nucleotides read TGTGCCAGCAGTTCCTCAGGGAGAGAGCAGTACTTC.

This chain uses TRBV6-4 with TRBJ2-7; possibly TRBD2 for D (5 bases). The germline V gene has CDR1 MRHNA and CDR2 SNTAGT. This CDR3 spans 14 amino acids. The V gene lost 9 bases and the J gene lost 4 bases, with 19 bases spanning the gap. The CDR3 spells CAREEAQNPYEQYF. The DNA of the CDR3 is TGTGCCAGGGAGGAAGCGCAGAACCCTTACGAGCAGTACTTC.

The V and J genes are TRBV4-1 and TRBJ2-5; maybe TRBD2 (5 bases). Trimming stripped 0 bases from V and 1 base from J, with 12 bases between. The CDR3 covers 16 residues. Germline V CDR1 and CDR2: MGHRA, YSYEKL. This chain's CDR3 is CASSQDGFSGQETQYF. DNA of the CDR3: TGCGCCAGCAGCCAAGATGGGTTCAGCGGCCAAGAGACCCAGTACTTC.

This clone was counted between two and nine times. This sequence joins TRBV2 and TRBJ2-7, with TRBD2 identical over 10 bases. The germline V gene encodes CDR1 SNHLY and CDR2 FYNNEI. V shed 8 bases, J shed 6 bases, and the junction held 10 bases outside the gene matches. CDR3 length: 14 amino acids. The CDR3 nucleotides read TGTGCCAGCCGAAAAGAGGGACTAGCGACCGAGCAGTACTTC. Protein product: CASRKEGLATEQYF.

The V gene is TRBV27, the J gene TRBJ2-1; D call uncertain. The V gene lost 6 bases and the J gene lost 0 bases, with 18 bases spanning the gap. CDR1 MNHEY and CDR2 SMNVEV come from the germline V gene (reference sequence). The CDR3 has 17 amino acids. The CDR3 spells CASSSARPRSSYNEQFF. In DNA, the CDR3 is TGTGCCAGCAGCTCGGCCCGTCCCCGGAGCTCCTACAATGAGCAGTTCTTC.

The CDR3 loop is CASRPWGAVEAFF. CDR3 in DNA: TGTGCCAGCAGGCCCTGGGGGGCGGTTGAAGCTTTCTTT. The genes are TRBV28 and TRBJ1-1; D possibly corresponds to TRBD1 (6 bases). CDR1 and CDR2 (germline): MDHEN, SYDVKM. Trimming removed 6 bases from V and 7 bases from J, with 15 bases in between. The CDR3 contains 13 residues.

This clone has a single count. The V and J genes are TRBV27 and TRBJ1-1, with TRBD1 as a possible D gene (6 bases). Between the trimmed V and J ends, which lost 7 bases and 1 base, there was a span of 13 bases. The CDR3 runs 14 residues. CDR1 and CDR2 from the germline V gene are MNHEY and SMNVEV (reference sequence). CDR3 DNA sequence: TGTGCCAGCACCATGACAGGATCGAACACTGAAGCTTTCTTT. It yields the protein CASTMTGSNTEAFF.

The chain links TRBV5-5 to TRBJ1-1; D gene uncertain. This CDR3 spans 13 amino acids. Trimming removed 0 bases at V and 8 bases at J, with 11 bases between. CDR1 and CDR2 from the germline V gene are SGHKS and YYEKEE (reference sequence). Written as DNA, the CDR3 is TGTGCCAGCAGCTTGGTTCGAGGCTCCGAAGCTTTCTTT. It specifies CASSLVRGSEAFF.

This clone was detected a few times. The chain uses TRBV19 and TRBJ2-1; TRBD2 agrees at 13 bases. CDR3 size: 16 residues. Unmatched junction bases numbered 10, after V lost 6 bases and J lost 8 bases. Germline V gives CDR1 LNHDA, CDR2 SQIVND (reference sequence). The CDR3 reads CASSTWFTSGRDEQFF. As DNA, the CDR3 is TGTGCCAGTAGCACGTGGTTTACTAGCGGGAGGGATGAGCAGTTCTTC.